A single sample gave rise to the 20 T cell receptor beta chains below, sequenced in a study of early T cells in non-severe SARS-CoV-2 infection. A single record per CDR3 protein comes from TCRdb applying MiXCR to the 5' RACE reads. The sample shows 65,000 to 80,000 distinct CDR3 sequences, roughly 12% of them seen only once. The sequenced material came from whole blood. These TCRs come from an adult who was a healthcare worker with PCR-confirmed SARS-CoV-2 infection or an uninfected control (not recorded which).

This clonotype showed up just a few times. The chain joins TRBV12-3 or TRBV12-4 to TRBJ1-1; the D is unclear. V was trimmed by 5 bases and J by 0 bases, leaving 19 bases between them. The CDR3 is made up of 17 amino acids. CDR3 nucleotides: TGTGCCAGCAGTCCAAGGCAACAGATATATTTGAACACTGAAGCTTTCTTT. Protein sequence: CASSPRQQIYLNTEAFF.

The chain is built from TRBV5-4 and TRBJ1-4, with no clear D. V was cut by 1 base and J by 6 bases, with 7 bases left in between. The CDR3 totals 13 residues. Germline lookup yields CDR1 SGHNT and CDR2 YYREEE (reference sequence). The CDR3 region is CASSLRVDEKLFF. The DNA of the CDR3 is TGTGCCAGCAGCTTGCGGGTTGATGAAAAACTGTTTTTT.

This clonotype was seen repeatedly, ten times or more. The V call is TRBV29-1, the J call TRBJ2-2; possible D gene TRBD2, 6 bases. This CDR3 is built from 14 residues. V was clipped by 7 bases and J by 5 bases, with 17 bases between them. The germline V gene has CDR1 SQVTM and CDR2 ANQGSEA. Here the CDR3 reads CSATDVAGTGELFF. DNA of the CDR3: TGCAGCGCTACCGATGTGGCGGGGACCGGGGAGCTGTTTTTT.

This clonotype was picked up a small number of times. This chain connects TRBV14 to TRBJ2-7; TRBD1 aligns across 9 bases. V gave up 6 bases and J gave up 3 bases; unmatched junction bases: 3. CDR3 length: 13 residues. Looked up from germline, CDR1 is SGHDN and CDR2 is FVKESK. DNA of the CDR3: TGTGCCAGCAGACGGGACAGGGACTACGAGCAGTACTTC. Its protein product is CASRRDRDYEQYF.

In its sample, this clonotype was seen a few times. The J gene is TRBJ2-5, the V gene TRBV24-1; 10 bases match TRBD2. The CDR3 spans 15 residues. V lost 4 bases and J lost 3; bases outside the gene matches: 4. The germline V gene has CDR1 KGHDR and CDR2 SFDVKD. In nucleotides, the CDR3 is TGTGCCACCAGTGACCCTAGCGGGGGAGAAGAGACCCAGTACTTC. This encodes CATSDPSGGEETQYF.

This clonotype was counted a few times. The CDR3 DNA follows: TGCGCCAGCAGCCCGACAGCGAAGGAGACCCAGTACTTC. Translated: CASSPTAKETQYF. The chain has TRBV5-1 and TRBJ2-5; D is possibly TRBD1 (5 bases). The CDR3 has 13 amino acids. V dropped 4 bases and J dropped 5 bases, with 12 bases sitting between them. Germline-derived CDR1 and CDR2 are SGHRS and YFSETQ.

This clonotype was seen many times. The CDR3 loop reads CASSRGPSAYNEQFF. The CDR3 nucleotides read TGTGCCAGCAGCCGCGGTCCTAGTGCCTACAATGAGCAGTTCTTC. The chain links TRBV5-6 to TRBJ2-1, with unresolved D. Deletions cut 4 bases from V and 2 bases from J, with 13 bases between. Per the germline V gene, CDR1 is SGHDT and CDR2 is YYEEEE. The CDR3 contains 15 residues.

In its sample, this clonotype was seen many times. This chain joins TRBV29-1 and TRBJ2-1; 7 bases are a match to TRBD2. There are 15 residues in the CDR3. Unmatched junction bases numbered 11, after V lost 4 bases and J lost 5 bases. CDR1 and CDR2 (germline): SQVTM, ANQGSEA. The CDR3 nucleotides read TGCAGCGTTGTTTCGGGCGGGGGTCTGGACAATGAGCAGTTCTTC. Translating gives CSVVSGGGLDNEQFF.

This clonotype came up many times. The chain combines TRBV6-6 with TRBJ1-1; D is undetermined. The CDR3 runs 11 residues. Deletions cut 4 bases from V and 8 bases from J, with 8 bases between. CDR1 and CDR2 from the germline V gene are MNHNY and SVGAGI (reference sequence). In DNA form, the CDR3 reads TGTGCCAGCAGTTTCCGGGAGGAAGCTTTCTTT. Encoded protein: CASSFREEAFF.

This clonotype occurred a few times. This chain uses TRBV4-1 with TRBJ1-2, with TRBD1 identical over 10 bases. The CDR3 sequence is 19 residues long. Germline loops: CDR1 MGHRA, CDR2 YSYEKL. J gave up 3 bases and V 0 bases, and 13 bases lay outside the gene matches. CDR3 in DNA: TGCGCCAGCAGCCAAGACCCGACCCTTGACAGGGGGCGTTACTATGGCTACACCTTC. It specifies CASSQDPTLDRGRYYGYTF.

CDR3: CASSLMDTDTQYF. Written as DNA, the CDR3 is TGTGCCAGCAGCTTAATGGACACAGATACGCAGTATTTT. The rearrangement joins TRBV7-9 to TRBJ2-3; D is unresolved. Trimming pared 2 bases from V and 2 bases from J, leaving 5 bases between. Germline-derived CDR1 and CDR2 are SEHNR and FQNEAQ (reference sequence). The length of the CDR3 is 13 residues.

The CDR3: CASSSGQGNTEAFF. Written as DNA, the CDR3 is TGTGCCAGCAGCTCGGGACAGGGGAACACTGAAGCTTTCTTT. V and J are TRBV12-3 or TRBV12-4 and TRBJ1-1; the match to TRBD1 covers 9 bases. The CDR3 consists of 14 residues. The V gene end was trimmed by 6 bases and the J gene end by 1 base; junction bases not matched to a gene: 3.

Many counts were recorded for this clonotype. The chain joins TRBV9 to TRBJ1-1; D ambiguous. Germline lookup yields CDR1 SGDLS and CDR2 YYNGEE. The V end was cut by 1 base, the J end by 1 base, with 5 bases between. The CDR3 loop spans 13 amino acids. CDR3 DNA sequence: TGTGCCAGCAGCGTACAAAAGAACACTGAAGCTTTCTTT. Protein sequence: CASSVQKNTEAFF.

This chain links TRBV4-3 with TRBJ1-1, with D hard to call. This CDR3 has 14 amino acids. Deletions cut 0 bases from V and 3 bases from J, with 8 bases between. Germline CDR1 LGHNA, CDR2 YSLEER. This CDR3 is CASSQEASYTEAFF. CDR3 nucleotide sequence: TGCGCCAGCAGCCAAGAGGCGTCCTACACTGAAGCTTTCTTT.

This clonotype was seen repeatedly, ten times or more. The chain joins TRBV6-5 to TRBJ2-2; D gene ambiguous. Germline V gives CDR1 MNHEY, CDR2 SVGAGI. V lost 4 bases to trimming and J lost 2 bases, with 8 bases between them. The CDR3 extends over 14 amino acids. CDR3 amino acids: CASSSRQNTGELFF. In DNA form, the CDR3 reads TGTGCCAGCAGTTCTCGACAAAACACCGGGGAGCTGTTTTTT.

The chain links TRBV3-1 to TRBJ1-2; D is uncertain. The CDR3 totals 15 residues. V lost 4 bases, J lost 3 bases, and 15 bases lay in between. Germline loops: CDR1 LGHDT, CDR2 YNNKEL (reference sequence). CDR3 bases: TGTGCCAGCAGCCTTGATGATCCCGGAGACTATGGCTACACCTTC. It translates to CASSLDDPGDYGYTF.

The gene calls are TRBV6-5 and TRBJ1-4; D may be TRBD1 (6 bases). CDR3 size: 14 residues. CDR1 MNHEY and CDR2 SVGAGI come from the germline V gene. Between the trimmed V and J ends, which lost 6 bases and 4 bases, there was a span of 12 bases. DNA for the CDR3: TGTGCCAGCAGCTCTACAGGGTTTAATGAAAAACTGTTTTTT. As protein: CASSSTGFNEKLFF.

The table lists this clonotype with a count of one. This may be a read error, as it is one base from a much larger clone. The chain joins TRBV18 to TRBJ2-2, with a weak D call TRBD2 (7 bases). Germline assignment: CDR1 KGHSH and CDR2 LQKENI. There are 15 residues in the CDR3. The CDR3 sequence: CASSLAGDNTRELFF. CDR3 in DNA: TGTGCCAGCTCACTGGCGGGGGACAACACCAGGGAGCTGTTTTTT.

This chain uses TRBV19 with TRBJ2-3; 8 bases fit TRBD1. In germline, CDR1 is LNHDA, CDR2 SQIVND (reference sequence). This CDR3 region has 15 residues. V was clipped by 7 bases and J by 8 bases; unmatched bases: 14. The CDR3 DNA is TGTGCCAGTATTCAGGGGGCCGGAGGTTTTGGTACGCAGTATTTT. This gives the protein CASIQGAGGFGTQYF.

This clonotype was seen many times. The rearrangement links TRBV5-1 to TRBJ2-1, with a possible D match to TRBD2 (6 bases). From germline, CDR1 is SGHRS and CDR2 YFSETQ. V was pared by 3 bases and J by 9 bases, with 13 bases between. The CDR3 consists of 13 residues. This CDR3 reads CASSSPLATEQFF. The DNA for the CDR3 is TGCGCCAGCAGCTCCCCTCTAGCGACTGAGCAGTTCTTC.